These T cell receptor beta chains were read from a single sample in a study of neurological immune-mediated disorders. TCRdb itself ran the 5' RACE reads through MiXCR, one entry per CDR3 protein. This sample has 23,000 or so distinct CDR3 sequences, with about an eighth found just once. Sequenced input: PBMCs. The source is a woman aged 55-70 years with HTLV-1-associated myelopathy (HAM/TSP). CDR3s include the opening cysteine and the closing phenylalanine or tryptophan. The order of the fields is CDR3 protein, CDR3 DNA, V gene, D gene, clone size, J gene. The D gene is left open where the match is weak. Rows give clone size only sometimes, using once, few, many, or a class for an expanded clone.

CASSYIKGTESTDTQYF,TGTGCCAGCAGTTACATAAAGGGGACAGAGAGCACAGATACGCAGTATTTT,TRBV6-6,TRBD1,many,TRBJ2-3
CVNPSGAPYYEQFF,TGTGTCAATCCCTCGGGGGCCCCCTACTATGAGCAGTTCTTC,TRBV12-3/TRBV12-4,NA,NA,TRBJ2-1
CASTYTRSSYEQYF,TGTGCCAGCACCTACACCAGGAGCTCCTACGAGCAGTACTTC,TRBV6-1,NA,many,TRBJ2-7
CASGVGQGSHEQYF,TGTGCCAGCGGGGTGGGACAGGGATCCCACGAGCAGTACTTC,TRBV25-1,TRBD1,few,TRBJ2-7
CASSRQGGSNQPQHF,TGTGCCAGCAGCAGACAGGGGGGGAGCAATCAGCCCCAGCATTTT,TRBV7-9,TRBD1,many,TRBJ1-5
CASSLVTGLEGLNYGYTF,TGTGCCAGCAGCTTAGTGACGGGTTTGGAGGGATTGAACTATGGCTACACCTTC,TRBV7-2,NA,many,TRBJ1-2
CSAVSGSHEQYF,TGCAGTGCTGTTAGCGGGAGCCACGAGCAGTACTTC,TRBV20-1,TRBD2,NA,TRBJ2-7
CASSYGQGNRNSPLHF,TGTGCCAGCAGTTACGGGCAGGGAAATAGGAATTCACCCCTCCACTTT,TRBV6-5,NA,many,TRBJ1-6
CASSPQGPYEQYF,TGTGCCAGCAGCCCTCAGGGACCGTACGAGCAGTACTTC,TRBV11-2,NA,few,TRBJ2-7
CASSHTLNTEAFF,TGCGCCAGCAGCCACACGCTGAACACTGAAGCTTTCTTT,TRBV5-1,NA,many,TRBJ1-1
CSARGGQGLTLNYGYTF,TGCAGTGCTAGAGGGGGACAGGGTCTTACTCTTAACTATGGCTACACCTTC,TRBV20-1,TRBD1,many,TRBJ1-2
CASSLRGPRFTGELFF,TGTGCCAGCAGCTTAAGGGGGCCTAGATTCACCGGGGAGCTGTTTTTT,TRBV13,TRBD1,few,TRBJ2-2
CASSPPVMSTEAFF,TGTGCCAGCTCACCTCCGGTAATGAGCACTGAAGCTTTCTTT,TRBV18,NA,NA,TRBJ1-1